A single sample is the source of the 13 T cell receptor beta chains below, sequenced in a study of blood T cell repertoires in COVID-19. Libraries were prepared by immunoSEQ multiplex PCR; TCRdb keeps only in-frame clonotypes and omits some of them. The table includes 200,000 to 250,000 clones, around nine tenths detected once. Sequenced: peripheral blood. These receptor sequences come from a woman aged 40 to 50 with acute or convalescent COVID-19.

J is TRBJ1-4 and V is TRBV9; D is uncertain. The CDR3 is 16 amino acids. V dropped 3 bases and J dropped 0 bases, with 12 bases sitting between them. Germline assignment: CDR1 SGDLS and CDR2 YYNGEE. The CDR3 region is CASSAQPHATNEKLFF. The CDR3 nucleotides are TGTGCCAGCAGCGCACAACCGCATGCAACTAATGAAAAACTGTTTTTT.

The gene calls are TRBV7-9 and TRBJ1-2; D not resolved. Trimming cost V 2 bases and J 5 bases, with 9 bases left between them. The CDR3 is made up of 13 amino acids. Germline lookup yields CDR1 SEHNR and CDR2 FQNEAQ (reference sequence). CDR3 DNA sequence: TGTGCCAGCAGCTTAACGTCCGGGTATGGCTACACCTTC. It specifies CASSLTSGYGYTF.

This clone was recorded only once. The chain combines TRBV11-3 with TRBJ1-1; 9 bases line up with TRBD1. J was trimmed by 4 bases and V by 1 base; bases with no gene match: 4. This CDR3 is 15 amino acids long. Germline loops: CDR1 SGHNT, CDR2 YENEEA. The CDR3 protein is CASSLGQGVSTEAFF. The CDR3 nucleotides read TGTGCCAGCAGCTTAGGACAGGGGGTATCCACTGAAGCTTTCTTT. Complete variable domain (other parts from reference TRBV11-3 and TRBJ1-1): EAGVVQSPRYKIIEKKQPVAFWCNPISGHNTLYWYLQNLGQGPELLIRYENEEAVDDSQLPKDRFSAERLKGVDSTLKIQPAELGDSAVYLCASSLGQGVSTEAFFGQGTRLTVV.

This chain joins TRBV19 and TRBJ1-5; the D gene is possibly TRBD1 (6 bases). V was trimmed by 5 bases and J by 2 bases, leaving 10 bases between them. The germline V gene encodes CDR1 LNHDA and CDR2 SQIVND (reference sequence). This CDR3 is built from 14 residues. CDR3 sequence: CASSFRTGNQPQHF. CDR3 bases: TGTGCCAGTAGTTTTCGGACAGGCAATCAGCCCCAGCATTTT.

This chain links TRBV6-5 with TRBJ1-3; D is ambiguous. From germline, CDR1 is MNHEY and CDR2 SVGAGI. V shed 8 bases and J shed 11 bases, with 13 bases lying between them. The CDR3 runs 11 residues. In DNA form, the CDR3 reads TGTGCCAGCCGAGAGGTTAACGCCATATATTTT. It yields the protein CASREVNAIYF.

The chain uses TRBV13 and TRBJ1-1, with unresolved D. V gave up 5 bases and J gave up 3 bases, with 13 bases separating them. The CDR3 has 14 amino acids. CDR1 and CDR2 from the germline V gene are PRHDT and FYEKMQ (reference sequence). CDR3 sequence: CASSQREIHTEAFF. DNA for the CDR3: TGTGCCAGCAGCCAACGAGAAATACACACTGAAGCTTTCTTT.

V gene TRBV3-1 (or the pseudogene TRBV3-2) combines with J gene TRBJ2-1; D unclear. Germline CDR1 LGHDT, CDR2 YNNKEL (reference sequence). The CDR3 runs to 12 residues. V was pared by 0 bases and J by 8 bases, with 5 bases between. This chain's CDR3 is CASSQDIHEQFF. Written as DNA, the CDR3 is TGTGCCAGCAGCCAAGATATCCATGAGCAGTTCTTC.

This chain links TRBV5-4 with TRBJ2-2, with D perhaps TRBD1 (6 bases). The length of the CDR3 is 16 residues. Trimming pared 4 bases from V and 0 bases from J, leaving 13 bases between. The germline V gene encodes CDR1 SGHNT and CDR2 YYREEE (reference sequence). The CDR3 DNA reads TGTGCCAGCAGCCCAGGACAGAGAACGAACACCGGGGAGCTGTTTTTT. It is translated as CASSPGQRTNTGELFF.

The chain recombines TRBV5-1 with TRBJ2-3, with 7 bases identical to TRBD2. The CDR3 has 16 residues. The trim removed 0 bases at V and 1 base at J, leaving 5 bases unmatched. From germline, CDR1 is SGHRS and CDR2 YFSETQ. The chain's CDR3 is CASSLEGREGTDTQYF. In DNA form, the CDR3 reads TGCGCCAGCAGCTTGGAGGGACGGGAGGGCACAGATACGCAGTATTTT.

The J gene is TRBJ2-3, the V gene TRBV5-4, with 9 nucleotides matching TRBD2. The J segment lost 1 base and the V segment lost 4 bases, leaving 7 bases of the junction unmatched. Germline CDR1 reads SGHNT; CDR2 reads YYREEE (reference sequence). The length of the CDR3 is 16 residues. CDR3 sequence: CASSRGPSGGTDTQYF. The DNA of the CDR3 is TGTGCCAGCAGCCGGGGTCCTAGCGGGGGCACAGATACGCAGTATTTT.

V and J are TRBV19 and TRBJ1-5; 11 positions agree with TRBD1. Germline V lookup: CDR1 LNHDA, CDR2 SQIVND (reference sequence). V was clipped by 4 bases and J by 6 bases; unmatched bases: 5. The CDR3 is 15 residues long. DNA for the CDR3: TGTGCCAGTAGTACTGTCGGACAGGGGGCTCAGCCCCAGCATTTT. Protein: CASSTVGQGAQPQHF.

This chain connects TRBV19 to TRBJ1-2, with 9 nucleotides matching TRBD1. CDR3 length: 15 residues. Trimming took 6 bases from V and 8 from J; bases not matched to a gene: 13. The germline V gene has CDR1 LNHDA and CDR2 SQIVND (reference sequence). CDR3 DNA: TGTGCCAGTAGGCCCCCAGGGACAGGGACTTCGGGCTACACCTTC. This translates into CASRPPGTGTSGYTF.

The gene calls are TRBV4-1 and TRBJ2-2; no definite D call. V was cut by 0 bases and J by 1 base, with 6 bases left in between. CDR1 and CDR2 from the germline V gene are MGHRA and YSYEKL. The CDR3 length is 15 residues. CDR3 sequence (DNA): TGCGCCAGCAGCCAAGATCGAGGGAACACCGGGGAGCTGTTTTTT. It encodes CASSQDRGNTGELFF.